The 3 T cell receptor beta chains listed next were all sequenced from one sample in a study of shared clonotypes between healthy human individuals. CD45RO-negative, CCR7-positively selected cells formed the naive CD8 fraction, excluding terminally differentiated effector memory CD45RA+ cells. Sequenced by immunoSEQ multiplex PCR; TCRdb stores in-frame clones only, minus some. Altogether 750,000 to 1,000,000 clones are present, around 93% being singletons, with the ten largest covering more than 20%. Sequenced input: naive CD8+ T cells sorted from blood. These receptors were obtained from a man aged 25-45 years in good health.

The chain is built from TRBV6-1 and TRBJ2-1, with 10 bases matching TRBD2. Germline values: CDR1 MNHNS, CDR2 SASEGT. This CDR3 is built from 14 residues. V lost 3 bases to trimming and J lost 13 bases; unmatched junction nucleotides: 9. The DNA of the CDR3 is TGTGCCAGCAGTGACCTTCTAGCGGGAGACCCCCAGTTCTTC. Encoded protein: CASSDLLAGDPQFF.

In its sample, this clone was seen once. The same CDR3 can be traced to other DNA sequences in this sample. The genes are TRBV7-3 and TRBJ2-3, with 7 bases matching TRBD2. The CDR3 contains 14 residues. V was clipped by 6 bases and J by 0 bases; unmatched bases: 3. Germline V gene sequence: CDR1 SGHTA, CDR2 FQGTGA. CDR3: CASSPSGSTDTQYF. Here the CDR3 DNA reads TGTGCCAGCAGTCCTAGCGGAAGCACAGATACGCAGTATTTT.

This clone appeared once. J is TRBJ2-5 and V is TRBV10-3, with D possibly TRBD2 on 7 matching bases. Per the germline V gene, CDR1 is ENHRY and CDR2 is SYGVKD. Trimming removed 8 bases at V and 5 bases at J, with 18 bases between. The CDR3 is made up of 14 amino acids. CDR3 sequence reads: CAISPAGAVETQYF. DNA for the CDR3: TGTGCCATCTCCCCGGCGGGGGCCGTTGAGACCCAGTACTTC.